What follows are 31 T cell receptor beta chains derived from one specimen sequenced in a study of CD8+ T cells in alopecia areata. RNA, once extracted, was reverse transcribed into cDNA for use as the sequencing template. The assay was immunoSEQ multiplex PCR, and TCRdb's table has in-frame clones only and misses some. This table holds about 130,000 clones, about 50% found once. Sequenced material: CD8+ T cells sorted from blood, taken at week 0. These TCRs come from a human donor with alopecia areata.

DNA for the CDR3: TGTGCCAGCAGTGCCGAAGGAGGGGGGAATTCACCCCTCCACTTT. Protein sequence: CASSAEGGGNSPLHF. The J gene is TRBJ1-6, the V gene TRBV25-1; TRBD1 might be the D (6 bases). This CDR3 comprises 15 residues. Trimming pared 4 bases from V and 7 bases from J, leaving 14 bases between. CDR1 and CDR2 from the germline V gene are MGHDK and SYGVNS.

V usage is TRBV27 and J usage is TRBJ2-5; D call uncertain. This CDR3 is built from 17 residues. V was clipped by 0 bases and J by 0 bases, with 14 bases between them. CDR1 and CDR2 from the germline V gene are MNHEY and SMNVEV (reference sequence). CDR3 loop: CASSLSFTELYQETQYF. CDR3 DNA: TGTGCCAGCAGTTTATCGTTTACAGAACTGTACCAAGAGACCCAGTACTTC.

This rearrangement joins TRBV2 to TRBJ2-5; TRBD2 matches 7 bases. The CDR3 length is 14 residues. V shed 7 bases, J shed 5 bases, and the junction held 10 bases outside the gene matches. CDR1 and CDR2 (germline): SNHLY, FYNNEI. This chain's CDR3 is CASNSFPGGETQYF. CDR3 DNA: TGTGCCAGCAACTCCTTCCCCGGGGGGGAGACCCAGTACTTC.

The chain recombines TRBV9 with TRBJ1-2, with 9 bases fitting TRBD1. This CDR3 has 14 residues. The ends lost 0 bases at V and 8 bases at J; junction bases unmatched: 5. The V gene's germline CDR1 is SGDLS and CDR2 YYNGEE. The CDR3 DNA is TGTGCCAGCAGCGTAGGTGGGACAGGGTACGGCTACACCTTC. Protein product: CASSVGGTGYGYTF.

Many counts were recorded for this clone. This sequence joins TRBV7-9 and TRBJ2-7, with a possible D match to TRBD1 (5 bases). CDR3 length: 12 amino acids. Germline V gene lookup returns CDR1 SEHNR and CDR2 FQNEAQ (reference sequence). V lost 5 bases and J lost 3, with 8 bases in between. The CDR3 protein is CASSGDSYEQYF. In DNA, the CDR3 is TGTGCCAGCAGCGGAGACAGCTACGAGCAGTACTTC.

V and J are TRBV29-1 and TRBJ1-1; D not resolved. Germline V CDR1 and CDR2: SQVTM, ANQGSEA. Trimming shortened V by 7 bases and J by 8 bases, and 14 bases separated the two germline ends. This CDR3 contains 11 residues. The CDR3 spells CSASQEAEAFF. In DNA form, the CDR3 reads TGCAGCGCCTCCCAAGAGGCGGAAGCTTTCTTT.

The chain links TRBV2 to TRBJ2-7, with 8 bases matching TRBD1. Germline V gives CDR1 SNHLY, CDR2 FYNNEI. The CDR3 runs to 13 residues. V lost 7 bases, J lost 7 bases, and 9 bases stayed unmatched. The CDR3 bases are TGTGCCAGCATGCGGACAGGGCTCTGGGAGCAGTACTTC. Encoded protein: CASMRTGLWEQYF.

The DNA for the CDR3 is TGTGCCAGCACCGGGGGACAGGACTCCTACGAGCAGTACTTC. This translates into CASTGGQDSYEQYF. The chain carries TRBV7-9 and TRBJ2-7, with TRBD1 matching 8 bases. Germline V gene data show CDR1 as SEHNR and CDR2 as FQNEAQ (reference sequence). The CDR3 extends over 14 amino acids. V shed 7 bases and J 0 bases; nucleotides not matched to a gene: 5.

J is TRBJ1-5 and V is TRBV5-6, with 10 bases that match TRBD1. Germline V gives CDR1 SGHDT, CDR2 YYEEEE. There are 19 residues in the CDR3. V trimming: 4 bases; J trimming: 2 bases; junction bases outside the gene matches: 15. The CDR3 spells CASSHHGTGDRMGNQPQHF. CDR3 bases: TGTGCCAGCAGCCACCACGGGACAGGGGATAGGATGGGCAATCAGCCCCAGCATTTT. Drawing the rest from reference TRBV5-6 and TRBJ1-5, the complete variable domain is DAGVTQSPTHLIKTRGQQVTLRCSPKSGHDTVSWYQQALGQGPQFIFQYYEEEERQRGNFPDRFSGHQFPNYSSELNVNALLLGDSALYLCASSHHGTGDRMGNQPQHFGDGTRLSIL.

The rearrangement joins TRBV29-1 to TRBJ2-2; D is perhaps TRBD1 (5 bases). The germline V gene encodes CDR1 SQVTM and CDR2 ANQGSEA. This CDR3 spans 13 amino acids. Trimming took 4 bases from V and 4 from J, leaving 10 bases between them. CDR3 DNA sequence: TGCAGCGTTGGCTCACAGGCCACCGGGGAGCTGTTTTTT. This sequence encodes CSVGSQATGELFF.

This clone was observed a handful of times. The gene calls are TRBV7-9 and TRBJ1-2, with D unresolved. V lost 10 bases to trimming and J lost 2 bases, with 11 bases between them. The germline gives CDR1 SEHNR, CDR2 FQNEAQ (reference sequence). The CDR3 runs to 12 residues. The CDR3 is CAILLTNYGYTF. The CDR3 bases are TGTGCCATCCTGCTTACCAACTATGGCTACACCTTC.

This clone appeared once. V is TRBV9 and J is TRBJ2-7; 10 bases fit TRBD2. Trimming took 3 bases from V and 3 from J; bases not matched to a gene: 6. This CDR3 is built from 15 residues. CDR1 is SGDLS and CDR2 is YYNGEE in the germline V gene. CDR3 protein: CASSEQGTSDYEQYF. The CDR3 bases are TGTGCCAGCAGCGAGCAAGGGACTAGCGACTACGAGCAGTACTTC.

The rearrangement uses TRBV29-1 and TRBJ2-5; D gene ambiguous. The closer fit of TRBJ2-7 to the DNA end suggests the J call may be wrong. Germline V lookup: CDR1 SQVTM, CDR2 ANQGSEA. The CDR3 has 14 amino acids. The chain's CDR3 is CSVVPPTRNYEQYF. The CDR3 DNA reads as TGCAGCGTTGTTCCCCCGACACGTAACTACGAGCAGTACTTC.

The V call is TRBV27, the J call TRBJ1-5; possibly TRBD1 for D (5 bases). The germline V gene has CDR1 MNHEY and CDR2 SMNVEV (reference sequence). CDR3 length equals 14 residues. Trimming left V 3 bases short and J 3 bases short, with 9 bases between. The CDR3 nucleotides are TGTGCCAGCAGTTTGGGGCAGCTCAATCAGCCCCAGCATTTT. It encodes CASSLGQLNQPQHF.

The rearrangement uses TRBV27 and TRBJ2-3; perhaps TRBD2 as D (6 bases). The length of the CDR3 is 15 residues. V shed 4 bases and J shed 6 bases, with 17 bases lying between them. Germline V gene lookup returns CDR1 MNHEY and CDR2 SMNVEV (reference sequence). The CDR3 region has the DNA TGTGCCAGCAGTTCGCGGGACGGACCATTCGATACGCAGTATTTT. It is translated as CASSSRDGPFDTQYF.

J is TRBJ2-3 and V is TRBV5-4, with 7 positions matching TRBD2. The CDR3 runs 15 residues. The germline V gene has CDR1 SGHNT and CDR2 YYREEE (reference sequence). V shed 4 bases, J shed 0 bases, and the junction held 5 bases outside the gene matches. The CDR3 here is CASSLLSGSTDTQYF. The CDR3, as DNA: TGTGCCAGCAGCCTTCTTAGCGGGAGCACAGATACGCAGTATTTT.

J is TRBJ2-2 and V is TRBV4-1; D is perhaps TRBD2 (6 bases). This CDR3 has 14 residues. The V end lost 4 bases, the J end lost 5 bases, and 11 bases lay between the germline ends. In germline, CDR1 is MGHRA, CDR2 YSYEKL. The CDR3 region has the DNA TGCGCCAGCAGCCCGCCGGGGAGGACCGGGGAGCTGTTTTTT. Translated: CASSPPGRTGELFF.

The J gene is TRBJ2-7, the V gene TRBV6-6, with D possibly being TRBD1 (5 bases). Germline V lookup: CDR1 MNHNY, CDR2 SVGAGI (reference sequence). The CDR3 consists of 11 residues. The ends were cut back, 6 bases at V and 9 bases at J, with 12 bases in the middle. CDR3 coding DNA: TGTGCCAGCAGCCCAGGGTTTGGGCAGTACTTC. It translates to CASSPGFGQYF.

This clone was counted only a few times. The V call is TRBV10-3, the J call TRBJ1-6, with TRBD1 identical over 7 bases. V was pared by 8 bases and J by 0 bases, with 4 bases of the junction left unmatched. This CDR3 contains 15 residues. CDR1 and CDR2 (germline): ENHRY, SYGVKD. CDR3 sequence: CAIGQEISYNSPLHF. The DNA for the CDR3 is TGTGCCATCGGACAGGAGATCTCCTATAATTCACCCCTCCACTTT.

The chain uses TRBV7-9 and TRBJ2-7, with 10 bases fitting TRBD2. The CDR3 spans 16 residues. Germline CDR1 is SEHNR and CDR2 is FQNEAQ (reference sequence). The V segment lost 0 bases and the J segment 2 bases; nucleotides outside the gene matches: 4. CDR3 in amino acids: CASSLAASGGPYEQYF. The CDR3 coding sequence is TGTGCCAGCAGCTTAGCTGCTAGCGGGGGACCCTACGAGCAGTACTTC.

The chain joins TRBV29-1 to TRBJ1-1, with D hard to call. Germline V gene data show CDR1 as SQVTM and CDR2 as ANQGSEA. This CDR3 is 12 amino acids long. V lost 1 base, J lost 5 bases, and 8 bases lay in between. CDR3 amino acids: CSVEAEWTEAFF. For the CDR3, the DNA is TGCAGCGTTGAAGCGGAGTGGACTGAAGCTTTCTTT. Variable domain in full (rest from reference TRBV29-1 and TRBJ1-1): SAVISQKPSRDICQRGTSLTIQCQVDSQVTMMFWYRQQPGQSLTLIATANQGSEATYESGFVIDKFPISRPNLTFSTLTVSNMSPEDSSIYLCSVEAEWTEAFFGQGTRLTVV.

This chain connects TRBV4-3 to TRBJ2-5; either TRBD1 or TRBD2 may fit D (6 bases each). The V end lost 0 bases, the J end lost 5 bases, and 19 bases lay between the germline ends. The CDR3 consists of 17 residues. Germline CDR1 and CDR2: LGHNA and YSLEER. The CDR3 nucleotides read TGCGCCAGCAGCCAAGATTACCCTACTGGAGGGGGGGAGACCCAGTACTTC. This codes for CASSQDYPTGGGETQYF.

This clone was detected only a few times. The chain couples TRBV5-1 to TRBJ2-2, with D possibly being TRBD2 (6 bases). Germline-derived CDR1 and CDR2 are SGHRS and YFSETQ. The length of the CDR3 is 18 residues. With 0 bases removed from V and 4 bases from J, the gap between germline ends came to 19 bases. This chain's CDR3 is CASSLVVPRGLSTGELFF. The CDR3 region has the DNA TGCGCCAGCAGCTTGGTAGTTCCGCGGGGTTTGTCCACCGGGGAGCTGTTTTTT. The whole variable domain, filled in from reference TRBV5-1 and TRBJ2-2, reads KAGVTQTPRYLIKTRGQQVTLSCSPISGHRSVSWYQQTPGQGLQFLFEYFSETQRNKGNFPGRFSGRQFSNSRSEMNVSTLELGDSALYLCASSLVVPRGLSTGELFFGEGSRLTVL.

This clone was picked up a small number of times. Other DNA sequences in this specimen translate into the identical CDR3. Here the CDR3 reads CASSGTGIYGYTF. CDR3 nucleotides: TGTGCCAGCAGCGGAACAGGGATCTATGGCTACACCTTC. This chain uses TRBV9 with TRBJ1-2; tentatively, D is TRBD1 (6 bases). CDR3 length equals 13 residues. V lost 3 bases and J lost 4, with 10 bases in between. Per the germline V gene, CDR1 is SGDLS and CDR2 is YYNGEE.

This chain connects TRBV27 to TRBJ2-5; D is uncertain. The V end lost 2 bases, the J end lost 5 bases, and 9 bases lay between the germline ends. CDR1 and CDR2 from the germline V gene are MNHEY and SMNVEV (reference sequence). This CDR3 comprises 13 residues. CDR3 DNA sequence: TGTGCCAGCAGTTTAGCCGGGTCTGAGACCCAGTACTTC. It is translated as CASSLAGSETQYF.

This clone has only a few counts. This chain uses TRBV30 with TRBJ2-3; 8 nucleotides line up with TRBD2. Losses at the gene ends were 2 bases for V and 4 bases for J; bases not matched to a gene: 14. Germline-derived CDR1 and CDR2 are GTSNPN and SVGIG (reference sequence). The CDR3 sequence is 17 residues long. The CDR3 protein is CAWSHYSPGTRPDTQYF. CDR3 DNA sequence: TGTGCCTGGAGTCACTACTCTCCCGGGACTAGGCCAGATACGCAGTATTTT.

This clone was observed at least ten times. The chain uses TRBV5-1 and TRBJ1-2; D is unresolved. CDR3 length equals 13 residues. V lost 1 base and J 4 bases, leaving 8 bases between the germline ends. Germline-derived CDR1 and CDR2 are SGHRS and YFSETQ. The CDR3 DNA reads TGCGCCAGCAGCTTGCTTCCGGGCTATGGCTACACCTTC. Its protein product is CASSLLPGYGYTF. Complete variable domain (other parts from reference TRBV5-1 and TRBJ1-2): KAGVTQTPRYLIKTRGQQVTLSCSPISGHRSVSWYQQTPGQGLQFLFEYFSETQRNKGNFPGRFSGRQFSNSRSEMNVSTLELGDSALYLCASSLLPGYGYTFGSGTRLTVV.

This clone has a handful of counts. This chain connects TRBV5-6 to TRBJ2-7; D uncertain. V dropped 4 bases and J dropped 5 bases, with 7 bases sitting between them. CDR1 SGHDT and CDR2 YYEEEE come from the germline V gene. The CDR3 runs to 11 residues. The CDR3 region is CASSAAHEQYF. The CDR3 region has the DNA TGTGCCAGCAGCGCCGCCCACGAGCAGTACTTC.

On this clone itself: The sample holds other DNA sequences that translate to the same CDR3. The gene calls are TRBV6-5 and TRBJ2-2; D gene ambiguous. The germline V gene encodes CDR1 MNHEY and CDR2 SVGAGI. Deletions cut 5 bases from V and 3 bases from J, with 7 bases between. This CDR3 contains 13 residues. The CDR3: CASSSGDTGELFF. The CDR3 DNA reads as TGTGCCAGCAGTAGTGGGGACACCGGGGAGCTGTTTTTT.

The rearrangement uses TRBV29-1 and TRBJ1-2, with unresolved D. V lost 1 base and J 8 bases, leaving 17 bases between the germline ends. CDR1 is SQVTM and CDR2 is ANQGSEA in the germline V gene. The CDR3 runs 14 residues. The CDR3 loop reads CSVEAPRAGLGYTF. The CDR3 DNA sequence: TGCAGCGTTGAAGCTCCGAGGGCTGGATTGGGCTACACCTTC.

This clone came up a few times. The chain recombines TRBV15 with TRBJ2-4; D unresolved. V lost 1 base and J 0 bases, leaving 10 bases between the germline ends. CDR1 LNHNV and CDR2 YYDKDF come from the germline V gene (reference sequence). The CDR3 has 16 residues. The CDR3 here is CATSRVDELAKNIQYF. DNA of the CDR3: TGTGCCACCAGCAGAGTGGACGAGTTAGCCAAAAACATTCAGTACTTC.